This T cell receptor (beta chain) was identified in a study of blood T cell repertoires in COVID-19. In its sample, this clone was seen once. There are 18 residues in the CDR3. Germline lookup yields CDR1 LGHNA and CDR2 YNFKEQ. The V gene lost 0 bases and the J gene lost 0 bases, with 14 bases spanning the gap. In the source study's methods: Estimates of nucleated cell counts were drawn from the amplification of reference gene primers. Measured with immunoSEQ multiplex PCR; TCRdb has only the in-frame clones, and not every one. V, J and clone size were drawn from that table, and D and trimming were deduced from the DNA. The sample has 70,000 to 95,000 clones; 90% to 95% are singletons.

V usage is TRBV4-2 and J usage is TRBJ1-4, with D perhaps matching TRBD1 (6 bases). Sequencing was done on a sample of peripheral blood. This receptor was taken from a human donor with active COVID-19. The donor label of this sample is uncertain. The CDR3 nucleotides read TGTGCCAGCAGCCAAGAAAACCTCAACAGGGCAACTAATGAAAAACTGTTTTTT. Protein product: CASSQENLNRATNEKLFF.